The 20 T cell receptor beta chains listed next were all sequenced from one sample in a study of T cells in Graves' hyperthyroidism and ophthalmopathy. Authors of the study amplified TCR beta CDR3 regions from RNA transcripts. Using the HTBI primer set, a first-round RT-PCR was run on the TCR CDR3. TCRdb analysed the multiplex PCR reads with MiXCR anew, one entry per CDR3 protein. The top ten clones hold around 8.1% of a sample with 700,000 or so distinct CDR3 sequences, about 17% of them seen once. Material: blood. The source of these receptors is a man aged 18 to 30 with Graves' hyperthyroidism.

Concerning this clonotype itself: This may be a read error, as it is one base from a much larger clone. This likely comes from a read error, as the CDR3 has no conserved phenylalanine or tryptophan at its end. Here the CDR3 DNA reads TGCAGTGCTAGTAGACGGTGGGCAGAGACCCAGTACCTC. This gives the protein CSASRRWAETQYL. This sequence joins TRBV20-1 and TRBJ2-5; D unclear. The CDR3 extends over 13 amino acids. With 3 bases removed from V and 4 bases from J, the gap between germline ends came to 12 bases. Germline CDR1 and CDR2: DFQATT and SNEGSKA (reference sequence).

At least ten counts were recorded for this clonotype. The chain is built from TRBV12-3 or TRBV12-4 and TRBJ1-2, with a tentative D call TRBD1 (6 bases). V shed 4 bases and J shed 2 bases, with 11 bases lying between them. The CDR3 consists of 14 residues. In nucleotides, the CDR3 is TGTGCCAGCAGTTCCAACCAGGGGAACTATGGCTACACCTTC. This gives the protein CASSSNQGNYGYTF.

This sequence joins TRBV18 and TRBJ2-3; D uncertain. Trimming stripped 0 bases from V and 0 bases from J, with 7 bases between. The CDR3 contains 15 residues. CDR1 and CDR2 (germline): KGHSH, LQKENI. The DNA for the CDR3 is TGTGCCAGCTCACCACCCTACGCCAGCACAGATACGCAGTATTTT. This sequence encodes CASSPPYASTDTQYF. Filled out from reference TRBV18 and TRBJ2-3, the complete variable domain reads NAGVMQNPRHLVRRRGQEARLRCSPMKGHSHVYWYRQLPEEGLKFMVYLQKENIIDESGMPKERFSAEFPKEGPSILRIQQVVRGDSAAYFCASSPPYASTDTQYFGPGTRLTVL.

This clonotype has a count of ten or more. The chain joins TRBV10-3 to TRBJ2-7, with D possibly TRBD1 on 6 matching bases. V was shortened by 6 bases and J by 7 bases, with 13 bases between the two germline ends. The CDR3 length is 12 residues. The germline CDR1 and CDR2 sequences are ENHRY and SYGVKD. CDR3 nucleotides: TGTGCCATCAGGGGGGCGTCCGGGGAGCAGTACTTC. Residues: CAIRGASGEQYF.

In this sample, this clonotype turned up many times. The V call is TRBV29-1, the J call TRBJ2-1, with 15 nucleotides matching TRBD2. The J segment lost 6 bases and the V segment lost 6 bases, leaving 0 bases of the junction unmatched. The CDR3 has 13 residues. CDR1 is SQVTM and CDR2 is ANQGSEA in the germline V gene. CDR3 DNA sequence: TGCAGCGTGGGACTAGCGGGGGGCAATGAGCAGTTCTTC. Translating gives CSVGLAGGNEQFF.

The chain joins TRBV7-9 to TRBJ2-6; 14 bases fit TRBD2. Germline trimming cut 3 bases from V and 2 bases from J; bases unmatched to any gene: 3. The germline gives CDR1 SEHNR, CDR2 FQNEAQ (reference sequence). The CDR3 covers 18 residues. The CDR3 sequence is CASSFPTSGRAGANVLTF. The CDR3 DNA is TGTGCCAGCAGCTTCCCGACTAGCGGGAGGGCTGGGGCCAACGTCCTGACTTTC.

The gene calls are TRBV30 and TRBJ2-5; D is perhaps TRBD2 (6 bases). The CDR3 length is 15 residues. Germline CDR1 reads GTSNPN; CDR2 reads SVGIG (reference sequence). Between the trimmed V and J ends, which lost 4 bases and 1 base, there was a span of 16 bases. The CDR3 coding sequence is TGTGCCTGGAAACGAGGATCCGGGGGCCAAGAGACCCAGTACTTC. Protein product: CAWKRGSGGQETQYF.

At least ten counts were recorded for this clonotype. The CDR3 coding sequence is TGTGCCAGCACTAGGGCGAGGGACACTGAAGCTTTCTTT. Translating it yields CASTRARDTEAFF. This chain joins TRBV3-1 and TRBJ1-1; D unresolved. Germline loops: CDR1 LGHDT, CDR2 YNNKEL (reference sequence). The CDR3 totals 13 residues. The germline V and J ends were trimmed by 7 bases and 3 bases, with 12 bases remaining between them. Full variable domain (remainder filled in from reference TRBV3-1 and TRBJ1-1): DTAVSQTPKYLVTQMGNDKSIKCEQNLGHDTMYWYKQDSKKFLKIMFSYNNKELIINETVPNRFSPKSPDKAHLNLHINSLELGDSAVYFCASTRARDTEAFFGQGTRLTVV.

This clonotype was detected ten times or more. The chain recombines TRBV2 with TRBJ1-1; D might be TRBD1 (5 bases). Deletions cut 7 bases from V and 4 bases from J, with 10 bases between. This CDR3 has 12 residues. Germline loops: CDR1 SNHLY, CDR2 FYNNEI. The CDR3, as DNA: TGTGCCAGCAACCATGGGGGCACTGAAGCTTTCTTT. It codes for CASNHGGTEAFF.

This clonotype has a handful of counts. The chain is built from TRBV5-1 and TRBJ1-1; TRBD1 matches at 8 bases. V gave up 0 bases and J gave up 0 bases; unmatched junction bases: 4. Germline CDR1 and CDR2: SGHRS and YFSETQ. The CDR3 extends over 16 amino acids. CDR3 DNA: TGCGCCAGCAGCTTGGGGCCGGACAGGGTGAACACTGAAGCTTTCTTT. Its translation is CASSLGPDRVNTEAFF.

The sample holds a few counts of this clonotype. The chain has TRBV28 and TRBJ1-1; D is unclear. This CDR3 is built from 14 residues. The germline gives CDR1 MDHEN, CDR2 SYDVKM. Trimming left V 3 bases short and J 3 bases short, with 11 bases between. The DNA of the CDR3 is TGTGCCAGCAGTTTGTTTAGGAGGGACACTGAAGCTTTCTTT. It translates to CASSLFRRDTEAFF.

This clonotype was seen only a few times. The V and J genes are TRBV20-1 and TRBJ2-3; D ambiguous. CDR1 and CDR2 from the germline V gene are DFQATT and SNEGSKA (reference sequence). This CDR3 region has 15 residues. Between the trimmed V and J ends, which lost 2 bases and 2 bases, there was a span of 14 bases. The CDR3 sequence is CSARLATDSTDTQYF. The CDR3, as DNA: TGCAGTGCTAGACTGGCAACCGATTCCACAGATACGCAGTATTTT.

The chain employs TRBV5-8 and TRBJ2-2, with TRBD1 as a possible D gene (6 bases). The CDR3 covers 16 residues. CDR1 is SGHTS, CDR2 YDEGEE, per germline. Deletions cut 0 bases from V and 0 bases from J, with 9 bases between. The CDR3 DNA reads TGTGCCAGCAGCTTGGGGACAGCCGCGAACACCGGGGAGCTGTTTTTT. Translated: CASSLGTAANTGELFF.

This clonotype was seen ten or more times. The CDR3 spells CASSRNSNQPQHF. The CDR3, as DNA: TGTGCCAGCAGCCGCAATAGCAATCAGCCCCAGCATTTT. J is TRBJ1-5 and V is TRBV9; unclear D gene. Looked up from germline, CDR1 is SGDLS and CDR2 is YYNGEE. This CDR3 spans 13 amino acids. V was pared by 4 bases and J by 0 bases, with 5 bases between. The full variable domain, in which reference TRBV9 and TRBJ1-5 provide the parts outside the CDR3, is DSGVTQTPKHLITATGQRVTLRCSPRSGDLSVYWYQQSLDQGLQFLIQYYNGEERAKGNILERFSAQQFPDLHSELNLSSLELGDSALYFCASSRNSNQPQHFGDGTRLSIL.

The chain is built from TRBV4-1 and TRBJ2-7; D gene uncertain. CDR3 length: 14 amino acids. Per the germline V gene, CDR1 is MGHRA and CDR2 is YSYEKL. The V end lost 0 bases, the J end lost 6 bases, and 12 bases lay between the germline ends. This chain's CDR3 is CASSQEPAGVEQYF. The CDR3 region has the DNA TGCGCCAGCAGCCAAGAGCCCGCAGGTGTCGAGCAGTACTTC.

This clonotype was observed many times. The V gene is TRBV13, the J gene TRBJ2-3; no clear D gene. The CDR3 length is 12 residues. In germline, CDR1 is PRHDT, CDR2 FYEKMQ (reference sequence). Trimming took off 5 bases at V and 4 bases at J, with 7 bases between the two ends. The CDR3 sequence: CASSLRPDTQYF. DNA of the CDR3: TGTGCCAGCAGCCTCCGGCCAGATACGCAGTATTTT.

CDR3 nucleotide sequence: TGTGCCAGCAGGGGGACCAACTATGGCTACACCTTC. The encoded protein is CASRGTNYGYTF. V is TRBV2 and J is TRBJ1-2; possibly TRBD1 for D (5 bases). V shed 6 bases and J shed 2 bases, with 7 bases lying between them. CDR1 and CDR2 (germline): SNHLY, FYNNEI. This CDR3 has 12 amino acids.

This clonotype was observed at least ten times. V is TRBV20-1 and J is TRBJ2-7; no firm D call. The germline V and J ends were trimmed by 1 base and 0 bases, with 10 bases remaining between them. Germline values: CDR1 DFQATT, CDR2 SNEGSKA (reference sequence). This CDR3 is 14 amino acids long. The CDR3 region is CSARGTGLSYEQYF. CDR3 nucleotides: TGCAGTGCTAGAGGGACCGGGCTCTCCTACGAGCAGTACTTC.

This clonotype showed up many times. The chain is built from TRBV27 and TRBJ2-1; 10 nucleotides agree with TRBD2. With 0 bases clipped from V and 2 bases from J, the junction kept 7 bases outside the gene matches. Germline V lookup: CDR1 MNHEY, CDR2 SMNVEV (reference sequence). The CDR3 loop spans 18 amino acids. CDR3 loop: CASSLSPSSGSPYNEQFF. CDR3 DNA sequence: TGTGCCAGCAGTTTATCCCCCTCTAGCGGGAGTCCCTACAATGAGCAGTTCTTC.

In this sample, this clonotype turned up many times. The chain couples TRBV7-2 to TRBJ2-1; TRBD2 agrees at 8 bases. Germline CDR1 SGHTA, CDR2 FQGNSA. The CDR3 sequence is 15 residues long. V dropped 5 bases and J dropped 3; count of bases not matched to a gene: 6. The CDR3 is CASSTRTSSYNEQFF. For the CDR3, the DNA is TGTGCCAGCAGCACGCGGACTAGCAGCTACAATGAGCAGTTCTTC. The full variable domain, its missing parts supplied by reference TRBV7-2 and TRBJ2-1, is GAGVSQSPSNKVTEKGKDVELRCDPISGHTALYWYRQSLGQGLEFLIYFQGNSAPDKSGLPSDRFSAERTGGSVSTLTIQRTQQEDSAVYLCASSTRTSSYNEQFFGPGTRLTVL.